This T cell receptor beta chain came from a study of beta chain features in type 1 diabetes (dated 2018 in TCRdb). The study in broad terms: No differences in mean age, gender distribution, total cell number or subset yield were found between patients and healthy donors. In the study, TCRB repertoires of sorted circulating CD4+ T cell subsets from recently diagnosed type 1 diabetes patients were compared with those of matched healthy donors. Across all samples, some 99 million sorted cells were examined, and cell number per subset correlated strongly with RNA yield. Naive and central memory subsets were obtained from all 30 or so donors, but regulatory and stem cell-like memory subsets were isolated from only 8 patients and 8 healthy donors. General study outcomes and caveats: Naive, central memory and regulatory TCRB repertoires appeared to be more similar among patients than among healthy donors. Type 1 diabetes patients showed a moderate but significant shortening of TCRB CDR3 length in all four CD4+ subsets. Because cDNA was sequenced instead of genomic DNA, highly expressing activated cells could be over-represented, though the groups showed no difference in activation or CD3 levels. PCR may preferentially amplify shorter templates, but because patient and control samples were amplified and corrected together, any resulting skew would affect both groups equally. At VDJ recombination sites, type 1 diabetes patients had fewer insertions and more deleted nucleotides, which implies abnormalities in thymic rearrangement. Only small numbers of individuals were included in the HLA sub-analyses, which left unresolved whether HLA type had any influence on TCRB rearrangement.

The CDR3 measures 16 amino acids from cysteine to phenylalanine. Only the CDR3 DNA is retained, 48 bases long and in frame from the first base. CDR1 is given as SGHTA and CDR2 as FQGNSA, both from the germline V gene. Deletion took 1 base off V and 4 bases off J, with a span of 14 bases between the germline ends. Comments on this clone: It has no known antigen specificity. Base qualities are missing; no much larger clone stands one base away.

The entire isolated RNA was reverse transcribed using the High Capacity cDNA Reverse Transcription Kit, and thus expressed TCRB transcripts were sequenced. Naive, central memory and regulatory T cell samples underwent deep immunoSEQ sequencing, averaging roughly 3.4 million total reads per sample. Sorted cells were lysed in RLT buffer and RNA was extracted with DNase-treated RNeasy Micro or Mini kits, depending on cell number. To prevent cross-contamination, each cell subset was processed individually, whereas patient and healthy donor samples were processed jointly. The immunoSEQ multiplex PCR was used to amplify TCRB sequences from cDNA, generating 87-bp fragments that spanned the CDR3 region. The amplicons were sequenced using the Illumina HiSeq platform. In the authors' own workflow: PCR bias was computationally corrected using synthetic template baselines, reads within Hamming distance 2 were collapsed, and singletons that could not be merged were discarded. Reads were aligned against IMGT to assign V, D and J genes, CDR3 length and insertions or deletions at six rearrangement sites. Within each subset, clonotype counts were normalized to sorted cell number, and only after that were true diversity and Gini coefficients computed with the tcR R package. The overlap coefficient, calculated on TCRB nucleotide sequences, was used to quantify repertoire sharing. Out-of-frame TCRB sequences from naive cells were analyzed to stand in for the pre-selection repertoire. The clones in this table, taken by TCRdb from immuneACCESS, are in-frame only. Not every clone is retained; where verified, under half of the shortfall comes from an unresolved V gene, and the cause of the rest is unknown. V, J and clone size derive from that table, while D and trimming were established from the DNA sequence. The sample table contains some 400,000 clones; only one count was recorded for about 15% of them. The ten top clones hold about 0.019% of the sample.

A single peripheral blood draw of around 0.11 L on average was collected from each donor into heparinised tubes. A BD FACSAria II and a panel including CD45RO, CCR7, CD25, CD127, CD95 and CD27 were used to sort naive, central memory, regulatory and stem cell-like memory CD4+ T cells. A purity above 95% was achieved for all sorted populations. PBMCs were separated immediately by Lymphoprep density gradient centrifugation and were stained directly, without being cultured. So that batch effects would be minimized, each experiment stained and sorted samples in pairs, pairing one healthy donor with one patient.

Recombination linked TRBV7-2 to TRBJ2-1, and possibly TRBD1, on 7 matching bases. This receptor was identified in a woman aged 18-29 years in good health. The source material was naive CD4+ T cells from blood. The cell subset or site label here, explained by the study, means: true naive CD4+ T cells. The CDR3: CASSLEATGTYNEQFF. The nucleotide sequence reads TGTGCCAGCAGCTTAGAGGCGACAGGGACTTACAATGAGCAGTTCTTC.